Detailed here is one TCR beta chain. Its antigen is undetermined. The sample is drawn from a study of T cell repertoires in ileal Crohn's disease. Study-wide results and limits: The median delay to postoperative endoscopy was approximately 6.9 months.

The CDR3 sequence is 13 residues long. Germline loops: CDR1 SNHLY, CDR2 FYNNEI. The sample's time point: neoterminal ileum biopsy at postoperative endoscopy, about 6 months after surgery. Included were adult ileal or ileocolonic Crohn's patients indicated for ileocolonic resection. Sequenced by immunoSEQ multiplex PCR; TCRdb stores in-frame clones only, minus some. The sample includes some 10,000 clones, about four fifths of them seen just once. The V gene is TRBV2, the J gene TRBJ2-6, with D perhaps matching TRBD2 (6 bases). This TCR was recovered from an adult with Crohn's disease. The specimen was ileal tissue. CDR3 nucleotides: TGTGTAACGCGGGGATCCGGGGCCAACGTCCTGACTTTC. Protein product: CVTRGSGANVLTF. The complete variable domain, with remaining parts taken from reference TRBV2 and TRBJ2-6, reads EPEVTQTPSHQVTQMGQEVILRCVPISNHLYFYWYRQILGQKVEFLVSFYNNEISEKSEIFDDQFSVERPDGSNFTLKIRSTKLEDSAMYFCVTRGSGANVLTFGAGSRLTVL.